Sequencing of this T cell receptor beta chain was carried out in a study of control samples from healthy donors and cancer patients. Germline values: CDR1 LGHNA, CDR2 YNFKEQ. Trimming at V came to 4 bases and at J to 5 bases, leaving 9 bases not matched to a gene. The CDR3 is 16 amino acids. Clones were read by immunoSEQ multiplex PCR, and TCRdb kept only the in-frame ones, dropping some. The sample holds 50,000 or so clones, about 96% seen once. The receptor's source is a woman aged 18-29 years in good health. This chain links TRBV4-2 with TRBJ2-5, with 11 bases aligning to TRBD2. Source material: blood. The CDR3 is CASSPPSSGGRETQYF. As DNA, the CDR3 is TGTGCCAGCAGCCCCCCTTCTAGCGGGGGGCGGGAGACCCAGTACTTC.